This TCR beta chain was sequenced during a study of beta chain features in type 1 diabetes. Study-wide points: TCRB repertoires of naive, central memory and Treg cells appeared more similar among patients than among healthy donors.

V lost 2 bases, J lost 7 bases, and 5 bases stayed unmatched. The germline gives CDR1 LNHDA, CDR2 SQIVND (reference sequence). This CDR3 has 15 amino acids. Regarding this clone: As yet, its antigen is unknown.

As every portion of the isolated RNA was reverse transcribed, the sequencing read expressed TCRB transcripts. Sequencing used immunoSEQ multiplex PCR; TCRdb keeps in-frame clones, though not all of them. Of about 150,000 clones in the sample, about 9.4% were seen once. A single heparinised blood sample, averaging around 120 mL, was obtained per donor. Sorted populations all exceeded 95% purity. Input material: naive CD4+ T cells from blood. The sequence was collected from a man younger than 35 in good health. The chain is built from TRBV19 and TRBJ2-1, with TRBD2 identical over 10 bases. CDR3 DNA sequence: TGTGCCAGTAGTATATTAGCGGGGGGCGGGAATGAGCAGTTCTTC. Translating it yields CASSILAGGGNEQFF.